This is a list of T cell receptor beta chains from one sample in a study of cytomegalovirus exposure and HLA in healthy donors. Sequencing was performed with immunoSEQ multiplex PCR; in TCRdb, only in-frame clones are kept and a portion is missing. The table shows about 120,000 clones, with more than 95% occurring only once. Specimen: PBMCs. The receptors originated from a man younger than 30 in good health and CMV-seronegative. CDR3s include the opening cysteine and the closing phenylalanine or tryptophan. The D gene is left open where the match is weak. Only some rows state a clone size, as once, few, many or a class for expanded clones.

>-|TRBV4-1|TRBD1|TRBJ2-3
TGCGCCAGCAGCCAATCACCATCGGACAGGGCCGCAGATACGCAGTATTTT
CASSQSPSDRAADTQYF
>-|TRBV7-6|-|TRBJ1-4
TGTGCCAGCAGCTCGACAGCTGAAAAACTGTTTTTT
CASSSTAEKLFF
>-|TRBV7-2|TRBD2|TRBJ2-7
TGTGCCAGCAGCTTGATAGCGGGGGGTTTCTACGAGCAGTACTTC
CASSLIAGGFYEQYF
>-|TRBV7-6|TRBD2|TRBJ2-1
TGTGCCAGCAGCTTAGATTCAAAGGCTAGCGGGAGCAATGAGCAGTTCTTC
CASSLDSKASGSNEQFF
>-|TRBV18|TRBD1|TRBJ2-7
TGTGCCAGCTCACCAGGGACAGGGAACGAGCAGTACTTC
CASSPGTGNEQYF
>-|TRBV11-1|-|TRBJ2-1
TGTGCCAGCAGCCAATTTGAATTCCGGGGATACAATGAGCAGTTCTTC
CASSQFEFRGYNEQFF
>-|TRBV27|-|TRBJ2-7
TGTGCCAGCAGTTTCGGGTATACCTACGAGCAGTACTTC
CASSFGYTYEQYF
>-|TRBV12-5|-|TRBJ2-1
TGTGCTAGTGGTTTGGTAGACCGGGACAATGAGCAGTTCTTC
CASGLVDRDNEQFF
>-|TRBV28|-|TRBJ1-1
TGTGCCAGCAGTCCCAGTGGGAGTCCCACTGAAGCTTTCTTT
CASSPSGSPTEAFF
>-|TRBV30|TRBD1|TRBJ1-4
TGTGCCTGGGACAGGGATGAAAAACTGTTTTTT
CAWDRDEKLFF
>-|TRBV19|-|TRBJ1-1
TGTGCCAGTACCTACAGGTCCCTAGGAGCTGAAGCTTTCTTT
CASTYRSLGAEAFF
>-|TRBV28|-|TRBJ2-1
TGTGCCAGCATAGCGGAAGTTGACAATGAGCAGTTCTTC
CASIAEVDNEQFF
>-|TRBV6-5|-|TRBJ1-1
TGTGCCAGCAGTTACCGGGACACACAGAACACTGAAGCTTTCTTT
CASSYRDTQNTEAFF
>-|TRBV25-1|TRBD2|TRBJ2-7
TGTGCCAGCACAGGGACTAGCGGTTACGACGAGCAGTACTTC
CASTGTSGYDEQYF
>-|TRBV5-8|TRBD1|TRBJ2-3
TGTGCCAGCAGCCGGCGGACAGGGCCCCCCCTGCGTACGCAGTATTTT
CASSRRTGPPLRTQYF
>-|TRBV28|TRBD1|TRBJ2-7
TGTGCCAGCAGTTTATCCAGGGGGCACGAGCAGTACTTC
CASSLSRGHEQYF
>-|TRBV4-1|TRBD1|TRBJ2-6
TGCGCCAGCAGCCTCGGGACAGGGGGCTCTGGGGCCAACGTCCTGACTTTC
CASSLGTGGSGANVLTF
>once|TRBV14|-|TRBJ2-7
TGTGCCAGCAGCCAAGATGGAGGGGGCATTGCCTACGAGCAGTACTTC
CASSQDGGGIAYEQYF
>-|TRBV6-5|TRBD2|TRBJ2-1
TGTGCCAGCAGTCTAGCGGGTAACAATGAGCAGTTCTTC
CASSLAGNNEQFF
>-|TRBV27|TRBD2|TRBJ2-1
TGTGCCAGCAGTTTAGGCGGGAGGTTATACAATGAGCAGTTCTTC
CASSLGGRLYNEQFF
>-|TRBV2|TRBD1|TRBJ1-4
TGTGCCAGCAGGCCCGGGACAGGATGGGATGAAAAACTGTTTTTT
CASRPGTGWDEKLFF
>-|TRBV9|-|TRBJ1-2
TGTGCCAGCAGCGCGAGGGCAGGGGCCGGCTACACCTTC
CASSARAGAGYTF
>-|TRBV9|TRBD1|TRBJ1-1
TGTGCCAGCAGCCCGGGGGGACAGGGGTTAACTGAAGCTTTCTTT
CASSPGGQGLTEAFF
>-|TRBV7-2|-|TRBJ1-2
TGTGCCAGCAGCTTAGAGGGGGTCTATGGCTACACCTTC
CASSLEGVYGYTF
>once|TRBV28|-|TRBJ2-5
TGTGCCAGCAGTGGTCCTGGGGGGGAGACCCAGTACTTC
CASSGPGGETQYF
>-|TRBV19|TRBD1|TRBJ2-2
TGTGCCAGTAGTAACTACCGGGACAGGGGTATCACCGGGGAGCTGTTTTTT
CASSNYRDRGITGELFF
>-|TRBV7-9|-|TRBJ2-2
TGTGCCAGCACCCCCCGTGAGCTGTTTTTT
CASTPRELFF
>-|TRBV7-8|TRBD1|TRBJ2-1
TGTGCCAGCAACAACAGGGGGGACCATAGGAATGAGCAGTTCTTC
CASNNRGDHRNEQFF
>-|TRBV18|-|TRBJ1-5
TGTGCCAGCTCACCGAGCGGGGGGTACCAGCCCCAGCATTTT
CASSPSGGYQPQHF
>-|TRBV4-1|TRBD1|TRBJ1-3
TGCGCCAGCAGCCCGCCGGGACAGCCAGGAAACACCATATATTTT
CASSPPGQPGNTIYF
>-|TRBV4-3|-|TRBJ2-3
TGCGCCAGCAGCCAGGACCCGGGGGATTTACGCACAGATACGCAGTATTTT
CASSQDPGDLRTDTQYF
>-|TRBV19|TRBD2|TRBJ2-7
TGTGCCAGTAGTGTCTCGGGGGGAGCCTACGAGCAGTACTTC
CASSVSGGAYEQYF
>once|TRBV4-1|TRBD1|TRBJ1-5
TGCGCCAGCAGCCAAGAGCCAGGGGGCTTGGGAGCCCAGCATTTT
CASSQEPGGLGAQHF
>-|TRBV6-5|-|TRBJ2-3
TGTGCCAGCCTTGGCAGTGGGACTGGTACGCAGTATTTT
CASLGSGTGTQYF
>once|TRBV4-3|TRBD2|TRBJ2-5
TGCGCCAGCAGCCCGGGGACTAGCGGGGGCCAAGAGACCCAGTACTTC
CASSPGTSGGQETQYF
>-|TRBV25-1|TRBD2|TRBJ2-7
TGTGCCAGCATGAGCGGGAGTAGTCCCTACGAGCAGTACTTC
CASMSGSSPYEQYF
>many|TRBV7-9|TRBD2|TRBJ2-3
TGTGCCAGCAGCTTATCTAGCGGGACGACAGATACGCAGTATTTT
CASSLSSGTTDTQYF
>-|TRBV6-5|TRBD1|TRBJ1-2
TGTGCCATCCGTGATATGGACAGGGGGCTGGGCTACACCTTC
CAIRDMDRGLGYTF